This T cell receptor beta chain was obtained from a study of molecular identifiers for immune sequencing clone quantification. Study-wide results and caveats: Among effectors, clones above 20 RNA copies held over 97% of molecules; among naive cells, under 1%. Shared barcodes on identical TCR molecules could underestimate the sizes of highly expanded clones.

Germline V gives CDR1 LNHDA, CDR2 SQIVND (reference sequence). With 1 base removed from V and 1 base from J, the gap between germline ends came to 5 bases. CDR3 length: 14 residues. This clonotype was observed many times. Its antigen remains unknown. TCRdb reprocessed the PCR reads via MiXCR and lists one record per CDR3 protein. The table has about 510,000 distinct CDR3 sequences, roughly a fifth seen once. J is TRBJ1-5 and V is TRBV19; no firm D call. This receptor was obtained from a human donor in good health. Some libraries in this study had Jurkat cell RNA spiked in. The sample taken for sequencing was naive CD8+ T cells from blood, with Jurkat cell RNA spiked in. As to subset: FACS-sorted CD8+CD4-CCR7+CD45RA+ naive T cells. CDR3 region: CASSIGLSNQPQHF. DNA for the CDR3: TGTGCCAGTAGTATAGGTCTCAGCAATCAGCCCCAGCATTTT.